A single sample gave rise to the 14 T cell receptor beta chains below, sequenced in a study of blood T cell repertoires in COVID-19. TCRdb's table, derived via immunoSEQ multiplex PCR, lists solely in-frame clones and lacks some. Of about 160,000 clones listed, around 82% are singletons. Input material: peripheral blood. Source of these receptors: a woman aged 40 to 49 with COVID-19, enrolled during active disease.

This chain uses TRBV3-1 (or the pseudogene TRBV3-2) with TRBJ2-5, with a possible D match to TRBD2 (5 bases). The CDR3 contains 13 residues. Germline CDR1 and CDR2: LGHDT and YNNKEL (reference sequence). The germline V and J ends were trimmed by 4 bases and 1 base, with 7 bases remaining between them. CDR3 coding DNA: TGTGCCAGCAGCCGTAGCGTCCAAGAGACCCAGTACTTC. It translates to CASSRSVQETQYF.

A few counts support this clone. V and J are TRBV5-4 and TRBJ2-1, with 7 bases identical to TRBD1. The CDR3 has 14 residues. Trimming took 4 bases from V and 5 from J; bases not matched to a gene: 6. Germline-derived CDR1 and CDR2 are SGHNT and YYREEE (reference sequence). CDR3 sequence reads: CASSRDSLNNEQFF. The CDR3 coding sequence is TGTGCCAGCAGCAGGGACAGCCTCAACAATGAGCAGTTCTTC.

This clone was detected many times. This chain connects TRBV4-1 to TRBJ1-4; D is unresolved. Trimming shortened V by 5 bases and J by 2 bases, and 6 bases separated the two germline ends. CDR3 size: 13 residues. Germline V lookup: CDR1 MGHRA, CDR2 YSYEKL. The CDR3 sequence: CASSEITNEKLFF. CDR3 DNA: TGCGCCAGCAGCGAGATCACTAATGAAAAACTGTTTTTT.

The chain joins TRBV19 to TRBJ2-3, with TRBD1 matching 7 bases. Germline CDR1 is LNHDA and CDR2 is SQIVND (reference sequence). This CDR3 comprises 13 residues. V was clipped by 4 bases and J by 14 bases; unmatched bases: 12. CDR3 sequence (DNA): TGTGCCAGTAGTACGGGTTTATCCGGGACAGCGTATTTT. Amino acid sequence: CASSTGLSGTAYF.

The sample holds one count of this clone. The J gene is TRBJ2-2, the V gene TRBV7-9; a weak D match, TRBD2 (5 bases). This CDR3 contains 15 residues. V was shortened by 3 bases and J by 5 bases, with 13 bases between the two germline ends. The V gene's germline CDR1 is SEHNR and CDR2 FQNEAQ (reference sequence). The CDR3 sequence: CASSFFHGLTGELFF. CDR3 sequence (DNA): TGTGCCAGCAGCTTCTTCCACGGACTGACCGGGGAGCTGTTTTTT.

The chain has TRBV7-9 and TRBJ2-2, with D perhaps TRBD2 (5 bases). Per the germline V gene, CDR1 is SEHNR and CDR2 is FQNEAQ (reference sequence). The CDR3 length is 13 residues. The germline V and J ends were trimmed by 4 bases and 6 bases, with 9 bases remaining between them. This chain's CDR3 is CASSSGLSGELFF. The CDR3 DNA reads TGTGCCAGCAGCTCGGGGTTGTCCGGGGAGCTGTTTTTT.

The chain is built from TRBV3-1 (or the pseudogene TRBV3-2) and TRBJ2-1; 12 positions match TRBD2. CDR3 length: 17 amino acids. Per germline, CDR1 LGHDT and CDR2 YNNKEL (reference sequence). Unmatched junction bases numbered 12, after V lost 4 bases and J lost 8 bases. CDR3 sequence reads: CASSPPGRLAGADEQFF. DNA of the CDR3: TGTGCCAGCAGCCCGCCAGGGAGACTAGCGGGAGCCGATGAGCAGTTCTTC.

This chain joins TRBV29-1 and TRBJ2-1, with D perhaps TRBD1 (6 bases). From germline, CDR1 is SQVTM and CDR2 ANQGSEA. Between the trimmed V and J ends, which lost 7 bases and 9 bases, there was a span of 19 bases. This CDR3 has 13 amino acids. CDR3 bases: TGCAGCGGTAACAGGGATTTCAGTAGTGAGCAGTTCTTC. It translates to CSGNRDFSSEQFF.

The chain carries TRBV5-1 and TRBJ1-6; 11 bases align to TRBD1. V shed 0 bases and J 9 bases; nucleotides not matched to a gene: 8. Germline V gene data show CDR1 as SGHRS and CDR2 as YFSETQ. The length of the CDR3 is 17 residues. In DNA form, the CDR3 reads TGCGCCAGCAGCTTGGCGGGCCCCGGGACAGGGGGTTCACCCCTCCACTTT. Translated, it gives CASSLAGPGTGGSPLHF.

The J gene is TRBJ1-1, the V gene TRBV27, with 8 bases lining up with TRBD1. This CDR3 comprises 14 residues. Trimming removed 6 bases from V and 4 bases from J; junction bases left unmatched: 7. Germline loops: CDR1 MNHEY, CDR2 SMNVEV (reference sequence). This CDR3 is CASRLQGDGTEAFF. The CDR3 DNA sequence: TGTGCCAGCAGACTACAGGGGGACGGCACTGAAGCTTTCTTT.

This clone showed up just once. The rearrangement uses TRBV10-1 and TRBJ1-1; TRBD1 matches at 7 bases. The CDR3 is 15 residues long. Germline trimming cut 4 bases from V and 1 base from J; bases unmatched to any gene: 6. Germline V lookup: CDR1 WNHNN, CDR2 SYGVQD (reference sequence). CDR3 in amino acids: CASSGSGTENTEAFF. DNA for the CDR3: TGCGCCAGCAGTGGATCCGGGACAGAGAACACTGAAGCTTTCTTT.

The table lists this clone with a few counts. The CDR3 region has the DNA TGTGCCAGCAGCCAGTTTTCAGGTTCACCCCTCCACTTT. It codes for CASSQFSGSPLHF. The rearrangement links TRBV7-2 to TRBJ1-6; D gene ambiguous. Trimming shortened V by 5 bases and J by 9 bases, and 11 bases separated the two germline ends. Germline assignment: CDR1 SGHTA and CDR2 FQGNSA. This CDR3 spans 13 amino acids. The full variable domain, completed using reference TRBV7-2 and TRBJ1-6, is GAGVSQSPSNKVTEKGKDVELRCDPISGHTALYWYRQSLGQGLEFLIYFQGNSAPDKSGLPSDRFSAERTGGSVSTLTIQRTQQEDSAVYLCASSQFSGSPLHFGNGTRLTVT.

This chain connects TRBV5-4 to TRBJ1-3; no definite D call. The V end was cut by 2 bases, the J end by 2 bases, with 11 bases between. Germline-derived CDR1 and CDR2 are SGHNT and YYREEE (reference sequence). This CDR3 contains 15 residues. In nucleotides, the CDR3 is TGTGCCAGCAGCTTAGATAGAGCGACTGGAAACACCATATATTTT. It translates to CASSLDRATGNTIYF.

The CDR3 region is CASSPTQGTEAFF. In DNA form, the CDR3 reads TGTGCCAGCTCACCAACACAGGGCACTGAAGCTTTCTTT. V and J are TRBV18 and TRBJ1-1; D is perhaps TRBD1 (6 bases). This CDR3 has 13 amino acids. Trimming shortened V by 2 bases and J by 4 bases, and 8 bases separated the two germline ends. From germline, CDR1 is KGHSH and CDR2 LQKENI.